Below are 2 T cell receptor beta chains sequenced from a single sample in a study of T cells expressing NK-cell markers. TCRdb re-analyzed the 5' RACE reads; it lists each CDR3 protein once, without DNA. The listing contains 550,000 to 600,000 distinct CDR3 sequences. Material for sequencing was blood T cells: a sorted CD56 or NKG2C T cell subset, CD4+ or CD8+ T cells, or bulk PBMC T cells (not recorded which). The receptor source for this set is a man aged 18 to 35 in good health.

The rearrangement links TRBV11-1 to TRBJ2-7; TCRdb calls TRBD2, which cannot be checked without DNA. Germline V CDR1 and CDR2: SGHAT, FQDESV (reference sequence). The CDR3 contains 18 residues. The CDR3 spells CASSLAEGLVLSADEQYF.

The chain combines TRBV24-1 with TRBJ2-3; TCRdb selects TRBD1, and the lack of DNA leaves this call unchecked. Germline-derived CDR1 and CDR2 are KGHDR and SFDVKD. The CDR3 sequence is 16 residues long. The CDR3 spells CATSARPGQGPDTQYF.